A single sample is the source of the 20 T cell receptor beta chains below, sequenced in a study of cytomegalovirus exposure and HLA in healthy donors (dated by TCRdb to about 2017). Library prep was done by the immunoSEQ multiplex PCR assay. A mixture of 60 forward primers for TCR Vbeta segments and 13 reverse primers for TCR Jbeta segments was used in the multiplex PCR. The table comes from immuneACCESS by way of TCRdb, which keeps in-frame sequences with V and J called. Part of the clones is missing from these tables; in studies checked, under half for an unresolved V gene and the rest for unknown reasons. Recorded for this sample are roughly 160,000 clones; 70% to 90% of them occurred a single time. About 2.5% of the sample belongs to the ten largest clones. Sequencing used PBMCs. The source of these receptors is a man under 40 in good health and CMV-seropositive.

V usage is TRBV19 and J usage is TRBJ2-1; D not certain. Trimming cost V 4 bases and J 5 bases, with 12 bases left between them. Germline assignment: CDR1 LNHDA and CDR2 SQIVND (reference sequence). The CDR3 spans 14 residues. The CDR3 DNA is TGTGCCAGTAGTAGACTCGCCACTGACAATGAGCAGTTCTTC. This sequence encodes CASSRLATDNEQFF.

This clone was picked up one time. The CDR3 reads CASSYLGQGNNEQYV. DNA of the CDR3: TGTGCCAGCAGCTACTTGGGACAGGGAAATAACGAGCAGTACGTC. The rearrangement links TRBV11-3 to TRBJ2-7, with 9 bases fitting TRBD1. Trimming cost V 4 bases and J 5 bases; bases outside gene matches: 9. Germline values: CDR1 SGHNT, CDR2 YENEEA. This CDR3 has 15 amino acids.

This clone was counted once. At one of its ends the junction is not consistent with the germline gene, which may arise from a read error. The V gene is TRBV7-9, the J gene TRBJ1-3; D possibly corresponds to TRBD1 (5 bases). Germline-derived CDR1 and CDR2 are SEHNR and FQNEAQ (reference sequence). CDR3 length equals 18 residues. In DNA form, the CDR3 reads TGTTCCAGCAGCCCCGATGGACAAATGCTACTCTCTGGAAACACCATATATTTT. It yields the protein CSSSPDGQMLLSGNTIYF.

The chain employs TRBV4-3 and TRBJ2-5, with D possibly TRBD2 on 6 matching bases. CDR1 is LGHNA and CDR2 is YSLEER in the germline V gene. The V gene lost 0 bases and the J gene lost 10 bases, with 21 bases spanning the gap. This CDR3 is built from 16 residues. This CDR3 is CASSQEGFYDGGRQYF. CDR3 bases: TGCGCCAGCAGCCAAGAGGGCTTCTATGACGGAGGGCGCCAGTACTTC.

J is TRBJ2-1 and V is TRBV11-2, with 8 nucleotides matching TRBD2. Germline trimming cut 0 bases from V and 3 bases from J; bases unmatched to any gene: 4. The CDR3 extends over 16 amino acids. CDR1 and CDR2 (germline): SGHAT, FQNNGV. The CDR3 DNA reads TGTGCCAGCAGCTTAGATGAGCGGGAGCTCTACAATGAGCAGTTCTTC. Amino acid sequence: CASSLDERELYNEQFF.

The CDR3 loop is CANRWTSGTDTQYF. In DNA, the CDR3 is TGTGCCAACCGCTGGACTAGCGGGACGGATACGCAGTATTTT. The V gene is TRBV9, the J gene TRBJ2-3, with 12 bases identical to TRBD2. The J segment lost 6 bases and the V segment lost 9 bases, leaving 8 bases of the junction unmatched. Germline V gene sequence: CDR1 SGDLS, CDR2 YYNGEE. The length of the CDR3 is 14 residues.

The chain is built from TRBV29-1 and TRBJ2-3, with D maybe TRBD2 (6 bases). The CDR3 contains 13 residues. Germline values: CDR1 SQVTM, CDR2 ANQGSEA. V was pared by 7 bases and J by 3 bases, with 14 bases between. The CDR3 region is CSATRDFTDTQYF. CDR3 coding DNA: TGCAGCGCTACAAGGGACTTTACAGATACGCAGTATTTT.

This chain uses TRBV5-5 with TRBJ1-5, with a possible D match to TRBD1 (6 bases). CDR1 SGHKS and CDR2 YYEKEE come from the germline V gene (reference sequence). The CDR3 is 15 residues long. Trimming took off 0 bases at V and 1 base at J, with 8 bases between the two ends. CDR3 loop: CASSLDTGSNQPQHF. CDR3 coding DNA: TGTGCCAGCAGCTTGGATACAGGGAGCAATCAGCCCCAGCATTTT.

V and J are TRBV9 and TRBJ2-3, with 7 bases that match TRBD2. Trimming at V came to 0 bases and at J to 5 bases, leaving 12 bases not matched to a gene. The CDR3 runs 17 residues. Germline V gene sequence: CDR1 SGDLS, CDR2 YYNGEE. In DNA form, the CDR3 reads TGTGCCAGCAGCGTAGCTACTGAGGTGGGAGGGGAAGATACGCAGTATTTT. Its translation is CASSVATEVGGEDTQYF.

This chain joins TRBV9 and TRBJ1-3; D gene ambiguous. The V gene lost 0 bases and the J gene lost 0 bases, with 7 bases spanning the gap. The CDR3 has 15 residues. The germline gives CDR1 SGDLS, CDR2 YYNGEE. CDR3 residues: CASSVVSNSGNTIYF. The CDR3 bases are TGTGCCAGCAGCGTAGTCAGTAACTCTGGAAACACCATATATTTT.

The rearrangement links TRBV18 to TRBJ1-5, with 8 bases fitting TRBD1. V lost 5 bases and J lost 9; bases outside the gene matches: 6. Germline V gene lookup returns CDR1 KGHSH and CDR2 LQKENI. The CDR3 has 13 residues. CDR3 in DNA: TGTGCCAGCTCATCGGACAGGGAGGCGCCCCAGCATTTT. Its translation is CASSSDREAPQHF. The full variable domain, with the rest looked up from reference TRBV18 and TRBJ1-5, is NAGVMQNPRHLVRRRGQEARLRCSPMKGHSHVYWYRQLPEEGLKFMVYLQKENIIDESGMPKERFSAEFPKEGPSILRIQQVVRGDSAAYFCASSSDREAPQHFGDGTRLSIL.

The J gene is TRBJ2-3, the V gene TRBV7-3; 8 bases fit TRBD1. Germline V gene sequence: CDR1 SGHTA, CDR2 FQGTGA. The ends lost 6 bases at V and 0 bases at J; junction bases unmatched: 5. CDR3 length: 15 amino acids. The CDR3 DNA reads as TGTGCCAGCAGTAGGACAGGGACGAGCACAGATACGCAGTATTTT. It codes for CASSRTGTSTDTQYF.

CDR3 nucleotide sequence: TGTGCCAGCTCACCGGACAGGTCTAACTATGGCTACACCTTC. Its translation is CASSPDRSNYGYTF. The chain uses TRBV18 and TRBJ1-2; TRBD1 agrees at 7 bases. CDR3 size: 14 residues. The germline V gene has CDR1 KGHSH and CDR2 LQKENI. The trim removed 3 bases at V and 0 bases at J, leaving 1 base unmatched.

J is TRBJ2-2 and V is TRBV7-9; D not certain. This CDR3 comprises 15 residues. Trimming pared 1 base from V and 1 base from J, leaving 7 bases between. The germline V gene has CDR1 SEHNR and CDR2 FQNEAQ (reference sequence). CDR3 DNA sequence: TGTGCCAGCAGCTTAGAAACGGGGAACACCGGGGAGCTGTTTTTT. It yields the protein CASSLETGNTGELFF.

This sequence joins TRBV4-3 and TRBJ2-1; maybe TRBD1 (6 bases). Germline CDR1 LGHNA, CDR2 YSLEER. V lost 0 bases and J lost 7, with 13 bases in between. This CDR3 has 15 residues. The DNA of the CDR3 is TGCGCCAGCAGCCAAGATCAGGGGACCCTTAATGAGCAGTTCTTC. It specifies CASSQDQGTLNEQFF.

The chain is built from TRBV5-1 and TRBJ1-4, with 9 bases lining up with TRBD1. After removal of 7 bases from V and 0 bases from J, the junction contained 1 base not matched to a gene. Germline lookup yields CDR1 SGHRS and CDR2 YFSETQ. The CDR3 has 14 residues. CDR3 DNA sequence: TGCGCCAGCGGACAGGGGACAACTAATGAAAAACTGTTTTTT. This translates into CASGQGTTNEKLFF.

This CDR3 is CASTKGQGAWYEQYF. CDR3 sequence (DNA): TGTGCCAGCACGAAGGGGCAGGGGGCATGGTACGAGCAGTACTTC. The rearrangement joins TRBV27 to TRBJ2-5, with 8 bases aligning to TRBD1. The end of the DNA is better explained by TRBJ2-7, so the J call may be wrong. Germline CDR1 MNHEY, CDR2 SMNVEV (reference sequence). The CDR3 sequence is 15 residues long.

As DNA, the CDR3 is TGTGCCCCTGGTGGGGGCGAGGAAGATACGCAGTATTTT. Translating gives CAPGGGEEDTQYF. This chain links TRBV19 with TRBJ2-3, with a tentative D call TRBD1 (6 bases). Per the germline V gene, CDR1 is LNHDA and CDR2 is SQIVND (reference sequence). V lost 11 bases and J lost 5, with 17 bases in between. This CDR3 region has 13 residues. Together with reference TRBV19 and TRBJ2-3, the CDR3 gives the full variable domain: DGGITQSPKYLFRKEGQNVTLSCEQNLNHDAMYWYRQDPGQGLRLIYYSQIVNDFQKGDIAEGYSVSREKKESFPLTVTSAQKNPTAFYLCAPGGGEEDTQYFGPGTRLTVL.

The chain couples TRBV19 to TRBJ1-4; D is uncertain. Per germline, CDR1 LNHDA and CDR2 SQIVND (reference sequence). The V end was cut by 7 bases, the J end by 0 bases, with 12 bases between. The CDR3 extends over 15 amino acids. CDR3 sequence reads: CASTQALATNEKLFF. The CDR3 DNA reads as TGTGCCAGTACTCAAGCTTTGGCAACTAATGAAAAACTGTTTTTT.

CDR3 DNA: TGTGCCAGCTCACCATTAACAGGGGACGGAACCGGGGAGCTGTTTTTT. Its translation: CASSPLTGDGTGELFF. The chain couples TRBV18 to TRBJ2-2; 7 positions match TRBD1. Germline CDR1 reads KGHSH; CDR2 reads LQKENI. There are 16 residues in the CDR3. The V and J ends lost 2 bases and 5 bases, in that order; junction bases with no gene match: 8.